This entry lists 7 T cell receptor beta chains sequenced from one sample in a study of T cell repertoires and HLA-DP antigens. The antigens these receptors bind are not known. Clones were sequenced by immunoSEQ multiplex PCR, and TCRdb holds only the in-frame ones, with some missing. The data show approximately 89,000 clones, about 89% seen once. What was sequenced was CD4+ T cells from PBMCs. These receptors were obtained from a man aged 50-59 years in good health and CMV-seronegative.

The chain recombines TRBV2 with TRBJ2-7; D is possibly TRBD2 (6 bases). The CDR3 is made up of 12 amino acids. With 3 bases removed from V and 3 bases from J, the gap between germline ends came to 6 bases. Germline V gene data show CDR1 as SNHLY and CDR2 as FYNNEI. As DNA, the CDR3 is TGTGCCAGCAGTGACGGGGGCTACGAGCAGTACTTC. It yields the protein CASSDGGYEQYF.

This chain connects TRBV14 to TRBJ2-5, with unresolved D. From germline, CDR1 is SGHDN and CDR2 FVKESK. The CDR3 sequence is 15 residues long. The V end was cut by 1 base, the J end by 1 base, with 10 bases between. The CDR3 spells CASSQGFDIQETQYF. Here the CDR3 DNA reads TGTGCCAGCAGCCAAGGGTTCGATATCCAAGAGACCCAGTACTTC.

CDR3 residues: CSVDRTTDTQYF. The CDR3 bases are TGCAGCGTTGATAGGACTACGGATACGCAGTATTTT. The V gene is TRBV29-1, the J gene TRBJ2-3; D perhaps matches TRBD2 (6 bases). This CDR3 comprises 12 residues. Deletions cut 3 bases from V and 6 bases from J, with 10 bases between. Germline values: CDR1 SQVTM, CDR2 ANQGSEA.

The chain combines TRBV5-1 with TRBJ2-7; D is perhaps TRBD1 or TRBD2 (5 bases each). Deletions cut 5 bases from V and 6 bases from J, with 15 bases between. The CDR3 consists of 13 residues. The germline CDR1 and CDR2 sequences are SGHRS and YFSETQ. The CDR3, as DNA: TGCGCCAGCAGTTCTGGATGGGGGAGCGAGCAGTACTTC. Its translation: CASSSGWGSEQYF. The variable domain in full, completed from reference TRBV5-1 and TRBJ2-7, reads KAGVTQTPRYLIKTRGQQVTLSCSPISGHRSVSWYQQTPGQGLQFLFEYFSETQRNKGNFPGRFSGRQFSNSRSEMNVSTLELGDSALYLCASSSGWGSEQYFGPGTRLTVT.

This chain connects TRBV6-5 to TRBJ1-3; D is unresolved. CDR1 MNHEY and CDR2 SVGAGI come from the germline V gene. The CDR3 has 13 amino acids. The germline V and J ends were trimmed by 8 bases and 1 base, with 9 bases remaining between them. CDR3 protein: CASRSISGNTIYF. CDR3 nucleotide sequence: TGTGCCAGCCGATCGATATCTGGAAACACCATATATTTT.

This chain connects TRBV5-1 to TRBJ2-3, with a weak D call TRBD2 (5 bases). The germline CDR1 and CDR2 sequences are SGHRS and YFSETQ. The V gene lost 1 base and the J gene lost 6 bases, with 15 bases spanning the gap. The CDR3 sequence is 15 residues long. CDR3 bases: TGCGCCAGCAGCTTGCAGTCTCTAGCAGGCGATACGCAGTATTTT. It encodes CASSLQSLAGDTQYF. The variable domain in full, completed from reference TRBV5-1 and TRBJ2-3, reads KAGVTQTPRYLIKTRGQQVTLSCSPISGHRSVSWYQQTPGQGLQFLFEYFSETQRNKGNFPGRFSGRQFSNSRSEMNVSTLELGDSALYLCASSLQSLAGDTQYFGPGTRLTVL.

This chain links TRBV15 with TRBJ2-7, with 11 bases matching TRBD2. The J segment lost 4 bases and the V segment lost 0 bases, leaving 11 bases of the junction unmatched. CDR1 is LNHNV and CDR2 is YYDKDF in the germline V gene (reference sequence). The CDR3 covers 18 residues. The CDR3 sequence: CATSRDLGSRTSGYEQYF. The DNA of the CDR3 is TGTGCCACCAGCAGAGATCTTGGGAGTAGGACTAGCGGGTACGAGCAGTACTTC.